This T cell receptor beta chain is drawn from a study of T cell repertoires in cytomegalovirus infection. Looking at the study overall: Signatures in public TCR beta sequences pointed to both CMV infection and matching HLA type.

TCRdb reprocessed the reads with MiXCR, giving one entry per CDR3 protein. The profile shows fewer than 250,000 distinct CDR3 sequences, 9% to 15% of them singletons. Study-wide points: In two of eight donors, the top clonotype was HLA-C-restricted CMV-specific.

This clonotype was seen a handful of times. As yet, its antigen is unknown. The receptor was isolated from a human donor in good health (CMV status not recorded). Some clones in this sample may be carry-over from other donors' samples. Sample: PBMCs.

In DNA form, the CDR3 reads TGCAGCGTACAAGGACAGGGATCCTATGGCTACACCTTC. It translates to CSVQGQGSYGYTF. The gene calls are TRBV29-1 and TRBJ1-2; 8 bases are shared with TRBD1. CDR1 and CDR2 (germline): SQVTM, ANQGSEA. V lost 6 bases and J lost 4; bases outside the gene matches: 7. CDR3 length equals 13 residues.